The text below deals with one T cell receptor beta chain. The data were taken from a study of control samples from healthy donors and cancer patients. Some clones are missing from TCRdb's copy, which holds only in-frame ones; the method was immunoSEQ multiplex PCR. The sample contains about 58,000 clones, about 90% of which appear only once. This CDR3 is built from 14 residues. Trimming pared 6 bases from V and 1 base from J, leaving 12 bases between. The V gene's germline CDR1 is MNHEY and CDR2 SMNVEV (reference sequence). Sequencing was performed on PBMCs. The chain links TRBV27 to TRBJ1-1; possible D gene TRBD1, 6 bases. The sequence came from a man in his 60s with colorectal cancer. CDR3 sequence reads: CASSLGQSNTEAFF. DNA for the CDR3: TGTGCCAGCAGCTTAGGACAGTCGAACACTGAAGCTTTCTTT.